The clone carrying this T cell receptor beta chain was seen a few times. Its matching antigen is unknown. This sample was included in a study of T cell responses to AZD1222 COVID-19 vaccine. Study-level findings and limits: Baseline testing showed seropositivity in only five or six AZD1222 recipients. Repertoire sampling was restricted to post-peak T cell response timepoints. Females made up more of the donors, who were largely white British, and clonal diversity may have come out too low.

Pooling was applied to second doses at about 4 or about 12 weeks. CDR1 is SEHNR and CDR2 is FQNEAQ in the germline V gene (reference sequence). The CDR3 runs to 13 residues. Trimming stripped 4 bases from V and 7 bases from J, with 14 bases between. Some clones are missing from TCRdb's copy, which holds only in-frame ones; the method was immunoSEQ multiplex PCR. This table has approximately 120,000 clones, roughly 84% appearing once. The V call is TRBV7-9, the J call TRBJ2-7; D is undetermined. This sequence was found in an adult who received the AZD1222 COVID-19 vaccine. The sequencing here drew on peripheral blood, taken 28 days after the second AZD1222 dose. The CDR3 nucleotides are TGTGCCAGCAGCTACATGACCCCGCAAGAGCAGTACTTC. Residues: CASSYMTPQEQYF.